Following are 11 T cell receptor beta chains from one sample sequenced in a study of cytomegalovirus exposure and HLA in healthy donors. The PCR had 60 Vbeta and 13 Jbeta primers. Profiling relied on immunoSEQ multiplex PCR, and the TCRdb table lists in-frame clones only, not all of them. In all, the sample yields some 84,000 clones. The specimen sequenced was PBMCs. Receptors originate from a man aged 50-60 years in good health and CMV-seronegative.

The chain has TRBV7-2 and TRBJ1-2; the match to TRBD1 covers 8 bases. The CDR3 is made up of 16 amino acids. After removal of 2 bases from V and 3 bases from J, the junction contained 8 bases not matched to a gene. Germline CDR1 and CDR2: SGHTA and FQGNSA. The CDR3 sequence: CASSLKLTTGDYGYTF. CDR3 coding DNA: TGTGCCAGCAGCTTAAAGTTAACGACAGGGGACTATGGCTACACCTTC. Full variable domain (outside the CDR3, taken from reference TRBV7-2 and TRBJ1-2): GAGVSQSPSNKVTEKGKDVELRCDPISGHTALYWYRQSLGQGLEFLIYFQGNSAPDKSGLPSDRFSAERTGGSVSTLTIQRTQQEDSAVYLCASSLKLTTGDYGYTFGSGTRLTVV.

J is TRBJ2-7 and V is TRBV27, with 8 bases fitting TRBD2. Trimming removed 1 base from V and 4 bases from J; junction bases left unmatched: 6. The V gene's germline CDR1 is MNHEY and CDR2 SMNVEV (reference sequence). The CDR3 sequence is 15 residues long. In DNA, the CDR3 is TGTGCCAGCAGTTTATACGTCGGGGGGGGATACGAGCAGTACTTC. It yields the protein CASSLYVGGGYEQYF.

This rearrangement joins TRBV19 to TRBJ2-7; D gene uncertain. Germline CDR1 LNHDA, CDR2 SQIVND (reference sequence). The germline V and J ends were trimmed by 3 bases and 2 bases, with 17 bases remaining between them. This CDR3 comprises 16 residues. In DNA, the CDR3 is TGTGCCAGTAGTATGACGACGGCTGGAACTACCTACGAGCAGTACTTC. Translation: CASSMTTAGTTYEQYF.

The chain couples TRBV10-1 to TRBJ2-7; TRBD1 matches 8 bases. The ends lost 6 bases at V and 2 bases at J; junction bases unmatched: 6. The CDR3 totals 14 residues. From germline, CDR1 is WNHNN and CDR2 SYGVQD (reference sequence). The CDR3 loop reads CASSKGQDPYEQYF. In nucleotides, the CDR3 is TGCGCCAGCAGCAAGGGACAGGACCCCTACGAGCAGTACTTC.

The chain links TRBV15 to TRBJ2-7; D might be TRBD1 (6 bases). V shed 8 bases and J shed 1 base, with 9 bases lying between them. Germline V lookup: CDR1 LNHNV, CDR2 YYDKDF (reference sequence). The CDR3 spans 12 residues. The CDR3 DNA reads as TGTGCCACCGGAAGGGGGTCCTACGAGCAGTACTTC. This codes for CATGRGSYEQYF.

The chain uses TRBV7-3 and TRBJ2-2; no firm D call. V shed 4 bases and J shed 7 bases, with 10 bases lying between them. This CDR3 has 13 residues. Germline CDR1 reads SGHTA; CDR2 reads FQGTGA. The CDR3 reads CASSSRASGELFF. CDR3 DNA sequence: TGTGCCAGCAGCTCGAGAGCGAGCGGGGAGCTGTTTTTT.

The chain uses TRBV19 and TRBJ1-1; TRBD1 might be the D (6 bases). This CDR3 is built from 13 residues. Trimming cost V 3 bases and J 6 bases, with 11 bases left between them. In germline, CDR1 is LNHDA, CDR2 SQIVND (reference sequence). CDR3: CASSMWGGSEAFF. CDR3 coding DNA: TGTGCCAGTAGTATGTGGGGGGGCTCTGAAGCTTTCTTT. Combining the CDR3 with reference TRBV19 and TRBJ1-1 gives the whole variable domain DGGITQSPKYLFRKEGQNVTLSCEQNLNHDAMYWYRQDPGQGLRLIYYSQIVNDFQKGDIAEGYSVSREKKESFPLTVTSAQKNPTAFYLCASSMWGGSEAFFGQGTRLTVV.

The J gene is TRBJ2-7, the V gene TRBV7-2, with a tentative D call TRBD1 (6 bases). The CDR3 runs 13 residues. Germline CDR1 is SGHTA and CDR2 is FQGNSA. The V end was cut by 2 bases, the J end by 5 bases, with 10 bases between. The CDR3 bases are TGTGCCAGCAGCTTACAGGGGTTGCACGAGCAGTACTTC. Translated: CASSLQGLHEQYF.

The genes are TRBV30 and TRBJ2-1; D is ambiguous. The germline V and J ends were trimmed by 7 bases and 7 bases, with 8 bases remaining between them. Germline values: CDR1 GTSNPN, CDR2 SVGIG (reference sequence). There are 10 residues in the CDR3. CDR3 nucleotides: TGTGCCTACTCCCGGAATGAGCAGTTCTTC. Its protein is CAYSRNEQFF.

The CDR3 sequence: CASSIWTGIYNQPQHF. The CDR3 coding sequence is TGTGCCAGTAGTATTTGGACAGGCATCTACAATCAGCCCCAGCATTTT. The chain couples TRBV19 to TRBJ1-5; 7 bases agree with TRBD1. Germline V gives CDR1 LNHDA, CDR2 SQIVND (reference sequence). V was clipped by 3 bases and J by 3 bases; unmatched bases: 8. The CDR3 is made up of 16 amino acids.

V usage is TRBV29-1 and J usage is TRBJ2-6; 7 bases are a match to TRBD1. CDR1 and CDR2 (germline): SQVTM, ANQGSEA. The CDR3 is 16 residues long. Losses at the gene ends were 4 bases for V and 0 bases for J; bases not matched to a gene: 6. The CDR3 loop is CSVAGTANSGANVLTF. CDR3 DNA: TGCAGCGTTGCCGGGACAGCAAACTCTGGGGCCAACGTCCTGACTTTC.